The 18 T cell receptor beta chains below were found in one sample sequenced in a study of blood T cell repertoires in COVID-19. Sequencing was performed with immunoSEQ multiplex PCR; in TCRdb, only in-frame clones are kept and a portion is missing. The sample has a few hundred thousand clones; about nine tenths are singletons. What was sequenced was peripheral blood. The receptor set was obtained from a woman in her twenties or thirties with active or convalescent COVID-19.

The gene calls are TRBV7-9 and TRBJ2-1; 7 nucleotides align to TRBD2. This CDR3 is built from 14 residues. Germline trimming cut 0 bases from V and 9 bases from J; bases unmatched to any gene: 5. From germline, CDR1 is SEHNR and CDR2 FQNEAQ (reference sequence). CDR3 nucleotides: TGTGCCAGCAGCTTAGCCACTGGGGAGGGTGAGCAGTTCTTC. This gives the protein CASSLATGEGEQFF.

The chain couples TRBV29-1 to TRBJ2-3, with 8 bases aligning to TRBD1. Germline V gene lookup returns CDR1 SQVTM and CDR2 ANQGSEA. The CDR3 consists of 16 residues. The trim removed 6 bases at V and 6 bases at J, leaving 17 bases unmatched. The CDR3 DNA follows: TGCAGCGTAGAAAGACCAATAGACAGGGGTGACGATACGCAGTATTTT. It translates to CSVERPIDRGDDTQYF.

The chain combines TRBV9 with TRBJ2-3; D not resolved. Trimming stripped 5 bases from V and 0 bases from J, with 4 bases between. Germline loops: CDR1 SGDLS, CDR2 YYNGEE. The length of the CDR3 is 12 residues. The CDR3 reads CASSLSTDTQYF. The CDR3 DNA reads as TGTGCCAGCAGTCTAAGCACAGATACGCAGTATTTT.

V and J are TRBV5-1 and TRBJ1-2, with 7 bases identical to TRBD1. Per the germline V gene, CDR1 is SGHRS and CDR2 is YFSETQ. CDR3 length equals 13 residues. V gave up 1 base and J gave up 6 bases; unmatched junction bases: 3. DNA of the CDR3: TGCGCCAGCAGCTTGCTAGGACAGGATGGCTACACCTTC. Amino acid sequence: CASSLLGQDGYTF.

This chain uses TRBV12-3 or TRBV12-4 with TRBJ1-1; 8 bases line up with TRBD1. V shed 5 bases and J 3 bases; nucleotides not matched to a gene: 2. The CDR3 covers 13 residues. CDR3 bases: TGTGCCAGCAGTGTGGACAGGGACACTGAAGCTTTCTTT. It specifies CASSVDRDTEAFF.

This clone was counted a single time. This sequence joins TRBV2 and TRBJ1-2; TRBD1 might be the D (6 bases). The germline V and J ends were trimmed by 5 bases and 2 bases, with 9 bases remaining between them. CDR1 and CDR2 (germline): SNHLY, FYNNEI. This CDR3 has 13 amino acids. CDR3 residues: CASSFGQNYGYTF. The CDR3 DNA follows: TGTGCCAGCAGTTTCGGACAGAACTATGGCTACACCTTC.

The chain couples TRBV7-8 to TRBJ1-1; TRBD1 agrees at 9 bases. After removal of 4 bases from V and 11 bases from J, the junction contained 14 bases not matched to a gene. Germline V gene sequence: CDR1 SGHVS, CDR2 FQNEAQ. The CDR3 has 15 amino acids. In DNA, the CDR3 is TGTGCCAGCAGCTCCTCTTCCGGGACAGGGATTGGGGCTTTCTTT. Encoded protein: CASSSSSGTGIGAFF.

In its sample, this clone was seen a few times. This chain joins TRBV6-5 and TRBJ1-5; 8 bases are a match to TRBD1. This CDR3 has 15 residues. V shed 6 bases and J 6 bases; nucleotides not matched to a gene: 10. Germline values: CDR1 MNHEY, CDR2 SVGAGI. Written as DNA, the CDR3 is TGTGCCAGCAGATCTACAGGGGGGGCGGCTCAGCCCCAGCATTTT. Translated, it gives CASRSTGGAAQPQHF.

The rearrangement uses TRBV30 and TRBJ1-5, with D maybe TRBD1 (5 bases). With 3 bases removed from V and 4 bases from J, the gap between germline ends came to 16 bases. The V gene's germline CDR1 is GTSNPN and CDR2 SVGIG (reference sequence). There are 15 residues in the CDR3. The CDR3 nucleotides read TGTGCCTGGAGCCCCGCGGGGGGAAGTAATCAGCCCCAGCATTTT. This sequence encodes CAWSPAGGSNQPQHF.

The chain links TRBV6-5 to TRBJ2-1, with 10 bases fitting TRBD2. The V gene end was trimmed by 6 bases and the J gene end by 4 bases; junction bases not matched to a gene: 3. Germline-derived CDR1 and CDR2 are MNHEY and SVGAGI. The CDR3 loop spans 14 amino acids. As DNA, the CDR3 is TGTGCCAGCAGAGGTAGCGGGGGGTACAATGAGCAGTTCTTC. Its protein is CASRGSGGYNEQFF.

This rearrangement joins TRBV4-3 to TRBJ2-1; maybe TRBD1 (7 bases). CDR3 length equals 14 residues. V was cut by 1 base and J by 12 bases, with 16 bases left in between. Germline lookup yields CDR1 LGHNA and CDR2 YSLEER. CDR3 amino acids: CASSQGDGGQRQFF. DNA of the CDR3: TGCGCCAGCAGCCAAGGGGACGGGGGACAGAGGCAGTTCTTC.

The chain is built from TRBV6-2 or TRBV6-3 and TRBJ2-3; TRBD1 matches 9 bases. CDR3 size: 14 residues. Germline V CDR1 and CDR2: MNHEY, SVGEGT. V lost 6 bases, J lost 4 bases, and 5 bases stayed unmatched. The CDR3 loop reads CASSQDRGADTQYF. Here the CDR3 DNA reads TGTGCCAGCAGCCAGGACAGGGGCGCAGATACGCAGTATTTT.

The chain links TRBV6-5 to TRBJ1-1; D gene unclear. V was cut by 5 bases and J by 0 bases, with 10 bases left in between. In germline, CDR1 is MNHEY, CDR2 SVGAGI. The CDR3 totals 14 residues. The CDR3 loop is CASSPTPVNTEAFF. In DNA form, the CDR3 reads TGTGCCAGCAGTCCGACACCCGTGAACACTGAAGCTTTCTTT.

J is TRBJ1-6 and V is TRBV5-1; D gene uncertain. V lost 1 base, J lost 0 bases, and 8 bases lay in between. Germline-derived CDR1 and CDR2 are SGHRS and YFSETQ. The CDR3 consists of 16 residues. CDR3: CASSLMASSYNSPLHF. The CDR3 coding sequence is TGCGCCAGCAGCTTGATGGCTAGCTCCTATAATTCACCCCTCCACTTT.

The V call is TRBV19, the J call TRBJ1-2; 9 nucleotides line up with TRBD1. CDR1 LNHDA and CDR2 SQIVND come from the germline V gene (reference sequence). V was clipped by 9 bases and J by 6 bases; unmatched bases: 5. The CDR3 runs to 12 residues. The CDR3 loop is CASEGQGHGYTF. The CDR3 bases are TGTGCCAGCGAGGGACAGGGACATGGCTACACCTTC. Full variable domain (outside the CDR3, taken from reference TRBV19 and TRBJ1-2): DGGITQSPKYLFRKEGQNVTLSCEQNLNHDAMYWYRQDPGQGLRLIYYSQIVNDFQKGDIAEGYSVSREKKESFPLTVTSAQKNPTAFYLCASEGQGHGYTFGSGTRLTVV.

This chain links TRBV10-3 with TRBJ1-1; 7 nucleotides agree with TRBD1. CDR1 ENHRY and CDR2 SYGVKD come from the germline V gene. This CDR3 contains 13 residues. V shed 3 bases and J 5 bases; nucleotides not matched to a gene: 3. CDR3 nucleotides: TGTGCCATCAGTGAAGGGGGCAATACTGAAGCTTTCTTT. Amino acid sequence: CAISEGGNTEAFF.

CDR3 loop: CASSQDWGDKNIQYF. In nucleotides, the CDR3 is TGCGCCAGCAGCCAAGATTGGGGGGACAAAAACATTCAGTACTTC. The rearrangement uses TRBV4-3 and TRBJ2-4; a weak D match, TRBD2 (6 bases). The germline V and J ends were trimmed by 0 bases and 3 bases, with 9 bases remaining between them. This CDR3 comprises 15 residues. Germline CDR1 reads LGHNA; CDR2 reads YSLEER.

This chain connects TRBV5-1 to TRBJ2-7; D may be TRBD2 (5 bases). Germline-derived CDR1 and CDR2 are SGHRS and YFSETQ. The CDR3 spans 17 residues. The V end lost 2 bases, the J end lost 2 bases, and 20 bases lay between the germline ends. CDR3 loop: CASSFSTAPGSTYEQYF. Here the CDR3 DNA reads TGCGCCAGCAGCTTCTCTACCGCGCCGGGGTCGACCTACGAGCAGTACTTC.